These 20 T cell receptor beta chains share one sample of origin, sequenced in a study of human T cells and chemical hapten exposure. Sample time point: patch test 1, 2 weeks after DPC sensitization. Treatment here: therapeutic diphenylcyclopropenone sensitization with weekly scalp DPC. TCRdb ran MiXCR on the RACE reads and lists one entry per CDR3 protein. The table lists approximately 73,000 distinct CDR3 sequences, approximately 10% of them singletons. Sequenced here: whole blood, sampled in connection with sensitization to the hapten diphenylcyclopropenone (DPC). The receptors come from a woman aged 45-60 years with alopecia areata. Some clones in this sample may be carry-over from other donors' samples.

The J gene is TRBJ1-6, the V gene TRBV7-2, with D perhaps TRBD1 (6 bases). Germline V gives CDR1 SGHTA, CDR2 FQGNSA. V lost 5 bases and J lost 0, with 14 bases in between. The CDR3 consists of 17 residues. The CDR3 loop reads CASSLTGPSSYNSPLHF. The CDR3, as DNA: TGTGCCAGCAGCCTGACAGGCCCTAGCTCCTATAATTCACCCCTCCACTTT.

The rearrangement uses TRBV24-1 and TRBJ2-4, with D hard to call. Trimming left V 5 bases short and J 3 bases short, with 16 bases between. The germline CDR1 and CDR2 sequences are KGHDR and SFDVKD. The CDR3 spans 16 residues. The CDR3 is CATSGVTPRGKNIQYF. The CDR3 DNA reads TGTGCCACCAGTGGGGTAACCCCGAGAGGCAAAAACATTCAGTACTTC.

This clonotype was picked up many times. The CDR3 reads CASSPYRDSSNLRDGYTF. For the CDR3, the DNA is TGTGCCAGCAGCCCATACCGGGACAGCTCTAATCTTCGCGACGGCTACACCTTC. The chain is built from TRBV11-2 and TRBJ1-2, with 7 bases that match TRBD1. The CDR3 spans 18 residues. Germline values: CDR1 SGHAT, CDR2 FQNNGV. Trimming removed 5 bases from V and 8 bases from J; junction bases left unmatched: 23. The full variable domain, its missing parts supplied by reference TRBV11-2 and TRBJ1-2, is EAGVAQSPRYKIIEKRQSVAFWCNPISGHATLYWYQQILGQGPKLLIQFQNNGVVDDSQLPKDRFSAERLKGVDSTLKIQPAKLEDSAVYLCASSPYRDSSNLRDGYTFGSGTRLTVV.

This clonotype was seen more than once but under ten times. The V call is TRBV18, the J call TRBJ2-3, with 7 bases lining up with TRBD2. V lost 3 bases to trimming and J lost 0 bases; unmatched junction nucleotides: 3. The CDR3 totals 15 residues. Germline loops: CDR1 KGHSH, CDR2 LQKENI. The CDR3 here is CASSPLAESTDTQYF. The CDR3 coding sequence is TGTGCCAGCTCACCCCTAGCGGAAAGCACAGATACGCAGTATTTT.

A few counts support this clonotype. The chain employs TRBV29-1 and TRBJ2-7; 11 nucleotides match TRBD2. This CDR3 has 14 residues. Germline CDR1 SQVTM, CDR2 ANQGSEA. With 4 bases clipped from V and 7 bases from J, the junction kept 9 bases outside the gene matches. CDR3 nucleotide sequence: TGCAGCGTTGTCAAACTAGCGGGAGCAAAGGAGCAGTACTTC. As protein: CSVVKLAGAKEQYF.

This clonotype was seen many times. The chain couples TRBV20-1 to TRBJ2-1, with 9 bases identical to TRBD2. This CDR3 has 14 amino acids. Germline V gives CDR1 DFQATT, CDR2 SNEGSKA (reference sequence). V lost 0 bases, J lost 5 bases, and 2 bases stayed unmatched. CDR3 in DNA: TGCAGTGCTAGAGAGGGACTAGCCAACAATGAGCAGTTCTTC. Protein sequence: CSAREGLANNEQFF.

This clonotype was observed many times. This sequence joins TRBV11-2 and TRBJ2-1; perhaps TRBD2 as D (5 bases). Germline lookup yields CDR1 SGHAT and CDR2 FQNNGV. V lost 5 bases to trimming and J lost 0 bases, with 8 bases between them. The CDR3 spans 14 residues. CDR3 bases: TGTGCCAGCAGCAACCGGGACTCCTACAATGAGCAGTTCTTC. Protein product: CASSNRDSYNEQFF.

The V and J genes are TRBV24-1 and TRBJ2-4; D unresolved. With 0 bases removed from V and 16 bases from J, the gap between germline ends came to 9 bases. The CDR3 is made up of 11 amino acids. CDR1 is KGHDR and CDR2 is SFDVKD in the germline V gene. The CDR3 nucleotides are TGTGCCACCAGTGATTTGACTCGGGTCTACTTC. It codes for CATSDLTRVYF.

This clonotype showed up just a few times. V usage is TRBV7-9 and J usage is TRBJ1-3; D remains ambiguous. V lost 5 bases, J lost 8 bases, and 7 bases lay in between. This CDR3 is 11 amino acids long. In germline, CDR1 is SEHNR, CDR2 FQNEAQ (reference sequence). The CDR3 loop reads CASSRGDTIYF. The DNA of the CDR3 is TGTGCCAGCAGCCGGGGAGACACCATATATTTT. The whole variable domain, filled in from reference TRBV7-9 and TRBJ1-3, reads DTGVSQNPRHKITKRGQNVTFRCDPISEHNRLYWYRQTLGQGPEFLTYFQNEAQLEKSRLLSDRFSAERPKGSFSTLEIQRTEQGDSAMYLCASSRGDTIYFGEGSWLTVV.

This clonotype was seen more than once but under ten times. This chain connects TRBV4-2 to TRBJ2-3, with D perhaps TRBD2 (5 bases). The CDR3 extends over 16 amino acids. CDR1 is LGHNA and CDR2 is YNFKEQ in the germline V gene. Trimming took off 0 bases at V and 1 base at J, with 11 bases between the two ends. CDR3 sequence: CASSQEAAPRTDTQYF. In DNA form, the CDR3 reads TGTGCCAGCAGCCAAGAAGCGGCGCCACGCACAGATACGCAGTATTTT.

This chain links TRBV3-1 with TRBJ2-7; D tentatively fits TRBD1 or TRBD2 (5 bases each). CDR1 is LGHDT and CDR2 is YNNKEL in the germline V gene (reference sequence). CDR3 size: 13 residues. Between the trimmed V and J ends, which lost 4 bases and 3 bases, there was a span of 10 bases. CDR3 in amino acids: CASSPSGGYEQYF. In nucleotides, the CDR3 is TGTGCCAGCAGCCCCTCTGGGGGCTACGAGCAGTACTTC.

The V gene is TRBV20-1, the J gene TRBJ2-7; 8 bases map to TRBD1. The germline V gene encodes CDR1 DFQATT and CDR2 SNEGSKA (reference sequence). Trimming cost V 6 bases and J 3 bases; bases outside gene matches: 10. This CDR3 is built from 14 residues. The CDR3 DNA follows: TGCAGTGCCCCTCGGGGACAGGCAGGCTACGAGCAGTACTTC. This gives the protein CSAPRGQAGYEQYF.

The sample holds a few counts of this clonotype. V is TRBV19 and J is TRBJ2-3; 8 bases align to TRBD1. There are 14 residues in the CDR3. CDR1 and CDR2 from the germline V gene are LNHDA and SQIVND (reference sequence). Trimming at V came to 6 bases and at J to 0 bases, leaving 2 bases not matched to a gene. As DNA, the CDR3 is TGTGCCAGTAGAAGACAGGGGAGCACAGATACGCAGTATTTT. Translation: CASRRQGSTDTQYF.

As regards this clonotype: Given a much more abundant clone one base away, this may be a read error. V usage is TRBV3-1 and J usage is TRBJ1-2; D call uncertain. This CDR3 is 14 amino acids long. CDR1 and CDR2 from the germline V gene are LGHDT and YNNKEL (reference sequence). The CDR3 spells CASSQELQYYGNTF. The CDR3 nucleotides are TGTGCCAGCAGCCAAGAATTACAATACTATGGCAACACCTTC.

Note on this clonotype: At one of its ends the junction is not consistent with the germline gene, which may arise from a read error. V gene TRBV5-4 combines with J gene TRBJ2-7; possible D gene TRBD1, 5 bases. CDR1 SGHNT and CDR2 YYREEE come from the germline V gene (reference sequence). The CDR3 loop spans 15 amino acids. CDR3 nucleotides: TGTGCCAGCAGCCTAGACAGCCAGAACGCCTACGAGCAGCACTTC. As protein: CASSLDSQNAYEQHF.

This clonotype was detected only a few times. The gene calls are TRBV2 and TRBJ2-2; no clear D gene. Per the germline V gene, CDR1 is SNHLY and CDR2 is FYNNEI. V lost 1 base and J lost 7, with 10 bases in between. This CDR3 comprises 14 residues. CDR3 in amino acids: CASSEVRAYGELFF. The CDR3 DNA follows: TGTGCCAGCAGTGAAGTACGGGCATACGGGGAGCTGTTTTTT.

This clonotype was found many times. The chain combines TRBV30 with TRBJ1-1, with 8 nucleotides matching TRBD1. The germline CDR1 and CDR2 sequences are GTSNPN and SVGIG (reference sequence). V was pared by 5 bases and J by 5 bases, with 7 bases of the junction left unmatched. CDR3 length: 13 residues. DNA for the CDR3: TGTGCCTGGTCCCAGGGGGCTTCGACTGAAGCTTTCTTT. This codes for CAWSQGASTEAFF.

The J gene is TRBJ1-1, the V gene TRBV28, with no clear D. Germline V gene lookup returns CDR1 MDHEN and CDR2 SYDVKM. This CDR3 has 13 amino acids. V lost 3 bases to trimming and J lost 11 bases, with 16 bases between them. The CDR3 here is CASSLGSPNLAFF. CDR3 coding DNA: TGTGCCAGCAGTTTGGGGAGTCCAAATCTGGCTTTCTTT.

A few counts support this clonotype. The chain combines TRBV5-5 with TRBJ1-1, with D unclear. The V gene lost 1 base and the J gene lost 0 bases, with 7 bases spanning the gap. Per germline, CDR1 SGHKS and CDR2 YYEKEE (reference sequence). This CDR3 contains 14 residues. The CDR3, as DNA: TGTGCCAGCAGCTTGCAACGGCTGAACACTGAAGCTTTCTTT. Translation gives CASSLQRLNTEAFF.

CDR3 in amino acids: CASSGYYQETQYF. The CDR3, as DNA: TGTGCCAGCAGTGGGTACTACCAAGAGACCCAGTACTTC. The gene calls are TRBV2 and TRBJ2-5; D unresolved. V gave up 4 bases and J gave up 0 bases, with 6 bases separating them. This CDR3 region has 13 residues. From germline, CDR1 is SNHLY and CDR2 FYNNEI.